One sample yielded the 27 T cell receptor beta chains listed below, sequenced in a study of cytomegalovirus exposure and HLA in healthy donors. Use of 60 Vbeta and 13 Jbeta primers characterized the PCR. The method was immunoSEQ multiplex PCR; TCRdb's version includes in-frame clones alone and lacks a portion of them. The sample includes around 210,000 clones, roughly 81% seen only once; the top ten take 0.24%. Material for sequencing was PBMCs. The receptors come from a girl aged 2 to 10 in good health and CMV-seronegative.

The chain combines TRBV15 with TRBJ2-7; perhaps TRBD2 as D (5 bases). Germline V lookup: CDR1 LNHNV, CDR2 YYDKDF (reference sequence). The CDR3 has 15 amino acids. The V end lost 0 bases, the J end lost 2 bases, and 11 bases lay between the germline ends. DNA of the CDR3: TGTGCCACCAGCAGAGATCCCAGCGGCGCCTACGAGCAGTACTTC. Translation gives CATSRDPSGAYEQYF. The whole variable domain, remainder taken from reference TRBV15 and TRBJ2-7, is DAMVIQNPRYQVTQFGKPVTLSCSQTLNHNVMYWYQQKSSQAPKLLFHYYDKDFNNEADTPDNFQSRRPNTSFCFLDIRSPGLGDTAMYLCATSRDPSGAYEQYFGPGTRLTVT.

This chain links TRBV9 with TRBJ1-1; D ambiguous. Germline CDR1 and CDR2: SGDLS and YYNGEE. Deletions cut 2 bases from V and 8 bases from J, with 7 bases between. This CDR3 has 11 amino acids. CDR3 sequence (DNA): TGTGCCAGCAGCGTGGAGAGCGAAGCTTTCTTT. This translates into CASSVESEAFF.

V is TRBV5-1 and J is TRBJ1-3, with D hard to call. CDR1 is SGHRS and CDR2 is YFSETQ in the germline V gene. V was trimmed by 3 bases and J by 4 bases, leaving 17 bases between them. The CDR3 spans 16 residues. The CDR3 region has the DNA TGCGCCAGCAGCTCTTGGACTGGGGTGTTAGGAAACACCATATATTTT. It specifies CASSSWTGVLGNTIYF.

The J gene is TRBJ1-5, the V gene TRBV7-6; D remains unclear. This CDR3 contains 15 residues. V lost 3 bases to trimming and J lost 3 bases, with 12 bases between them. From germline, CDR1 is SGHVS and CDR2 FNYEAQ. The CDR3 DNA follows: TGTGCCAGCAGCTTGAGTGAACAGACCAATCAGCCCCAGCATTTT. Its protein product is CASSLSEQTNQPQHF.

The V and J genes are TRBV6-5 and TRBJ2-7; D is perhaps TRBD2 (5 bases). Germline V gives CDR1 MNHEY, CDR2 SVGAGI. The CDR3 spans 15 residues. V was shortened by 0 bases and J by 7 bases, with 16 bases between the two germline ends. The CDR3 region is CASSYSGGSLQEQYF. The CDR3 DNA follows: TGTGCCAGCAGTTACTCTGGAGGATCACTACAGGAGCAGTACTTC.

The V gene is TRBV5-1, the J gene TRBJ1-4, with D possibly TRBD1 on 5 matching bases. The CDR3 is 15 residues long. Germline values: CDR1 SGHRS, CDR2 YFSETQ. The V and J ends lost 0 bases and 8 bases respectively, with 14 bases between them. CDR3 protein: CASSLGGAYGEKLFF. CDR3 coding DNA: TGCGCCAGCAGCTTGGGCGGGGCCTACGGAGAAAAACTGTTTTTT.

This clone came up a few times. V is TRBV7-3 and J is TRBJ2-1, with TRBD2 matching over 10 bases. This CDR3 is built from 16 residues. Germline CDR1 is SGHTA and CDR2 is FQGTGA. J was trimmed by 4 bases and V by 4 bases; bases with no gene match: 7. The CDR3 loop is CASSSQGLAAYNEQFF. The CDR3 DNA is TGTGCCAGCAGCTCCCAAGGACTAGCGGCTTACAATGAGCAGTTCTTC.

This clone was detected a few times. The genes are TRBV5-8 and TRBJ1-1; D uncertain. This CDR3 is 12 amino acids long. Germline V gene lookup returns CDR1 SGHTS and CDR2 YDEGEE. The V gene lost 1 base and the J gene lost 7 bases, with 8 bases spanning the gap. The DNA of the CDR3 is TGTGCCAGCAGCTTGTGGGCAGTTGAAGCTTTCTTT. It encodes CASSLWAVEAFF.

The rearrangement joins TRBV18 to TRBJ2-6, with unresolved D. CDR1 KGHSH and CDR2 LQKENI come from the germline V gene. This CDR3 spans 16 amino acids. Trimming took off 1 base at V and 0 bases at J, with 7 bases between the two ends. The CDR3 region is CASSPLTSSGANVLTF. The CDR3 coding sequence is TGTGCCAGCTCACCACTAACGAGCTCTGGGGCCAACGTCCTGACTTTC.

V is TRBV15 and J is TRBJ2-7; TRBD2 might be the D (5 bases). The CDR3 runs to 15 residues. Germline assignment: CDR1 LNHNV and CDR2 YYDKDF (reference sequence). V lost 0 bases and J lost 6, with 15 bases in between. The CDR3 nucleotides read TGTGCCACCAGCAGAGAAAGCGGCCGCGTTGGCGAGCAGTACTTC. Amino acids: CATSRESGRVGEQYF.

The chain has TRBV5-4 and TRBJ2-7; 8 bases are shared with TRBD1. V was pared by 3 bases and J by 6 bases, with 8 bases of the junction left unmatched. This CDR3 spans 14 amino acids. CDR1 is SGHNT and CDR2 is YYREEE in the germline V gene (reference sequence). The CDR3 DNA reads as TGTGCCAGCAGCTCCGGACAGGGAGCGGGCGAGCAGTACTTC. It is translated as CASSSGQGAGEQYF.

This chain links TRBV7-9 with TRBJ2-5; 10 nucleotides line up with TRBD2. The CDR3 is 15 residues long. Germline trimming cut 3 bases from V and 4 bases from J; bases unmatched to any gene: 5. Germline V lookup: CDR1 SEHNR, CDR2 FQNEAQ (reference sequence). The CDR3 spells CASSLGTSVGETQYF. CDR3 DNA: TGTGCCAGCAGCTTGGGGACTAGCGTCGGAGAGACCCAGTACTTC.

The rearrangement links TRBV2 to TRBJ2-5; 9 bases match TRBD2. Trimming removed 2 bases from V and 4 bases from J; junction bases left unmatched: 5. Germline V gene sequence: CDR1 SNHLY, CDR2 FYNNEI. The CDR3 length is 15 residues. The CDR3 reads CASSEFSLAGETQYF. CDR3 DNA: TGTGCCAGCAGTGAATTCTCACTAGCGGGAGAGACCCAGTACTTC.

The chain employs TRBV6-5 and TRBJ2-1; TRBD2 is a possible D gene (5 bases). The CDR3 has 12 residues. Trimming took 2 bases from V and 8 from J, leaving 7 bases between them. The germline gives CDR1 MNHEY, CDR2 SVGAGI. The CDR3 region is CASSYRGDEQFF. DNA of the CDR3: TGTGCCAGCAGTTACCGGGGAGATGAGCAGTTCTTC.

The V call is TRBV19, the J call TRBJ1-1, with 9 bases aligning to TRBD1. The CDR3 runs 14 residues. V lost 7 bases, J lost 7 bases, and 10 bases stayed unmatched. Germline V CDR1 and CDR2: LNHDA, SQIVND (reference sequence). The CDR3 spells CASNVMADRGEAFF. CDR3 sequence (DNA): TGTGCCAGTAACGTAATGGCGGACAGGGGTGAAGCTTTCTTT.

The V gene is TRBV7-9, the J gene TRBJ2-2; D gene ambiguous. The CDR3 consists of 12 residues. Per germline, CDR1 SEHNR and CDR2 FQNEAQ (reference sequence). Trimming removed 3 bases at V and 13 bases at J, with 12 bases between. The CDR3 DNA sequence: TGTGCCAGCAGCTTCGAAGAGTACTGGCTGTTTTTT. It specifies CASSFEEYWLFF.

This chain links TRBV20-1 with TRBJ1-4; D call uncertain. This CDR3 comprises 11 residues. V shed 1 base and J shed 8 bases, with 5 bases lying between them. Germline V gene data show CDR1 as DFQATT and CDR2 as SNEGSKA (reference sequence). CDR3 nucleotide sequence: TGCAGTGCTAGAGGCGTGGAAAAACTGTTTTTT. This encodes CSARGVEKLFF.

This clone turned up a few times. The chain combines TRBV10-3 with TRBJ1-1; D is unresolved. Germline CDR1 ENHRY, CDR2 SYGVKD. This CDR3 has 12 residues. V lost 6 bases to trimming and J lost 5 bases, with 10 bases between them. The CDR3 reads CAIRRGGTEAFF. CDR3 sequence (DNA): TGTGCCATCAGGCGAGGAGGAACTGAAGCTTTCTTT.

The chain recombines TRBV29-1 with TRBJ2-6; 8 bases fit TRBD2. This CDR3 comprises 15 residues. Germline V gene sequence: CDR1 SQVTM, CDR2 ANQGSEA. V shed 3 bases and J 2 bases; nucleotides not matched to a gene: 3. CDR3 in DNA: TGCAGCGTTGAGTTACTAGCGGCTGGGGCCAACGTCCTGACTTTC. It codes for CSVELLAAGANVLTF.

This rearrangement joins TRBV7-9 to TRBJ1-4; 10 bases are shared with TRBD1. The germline gives CDR1 SEHNR, CDR2 FQNEAQ (reference sequence). There are 14 residues in the CDR3. V gave up 5 bases and J gave up 9 bases; unmatched junction bases: 6. CDR3 in amino acids: CASSPGQGIKKLFF. CDR3 DNA sequence: TGTGCCAGCAGCCCGGGACAGGGGATTAAAAAACTGTTTTTT.

The J gene is TRBJ1-1, the V gene TRBV2; TRBD1 matches 7 bases. CDR3 size: 14 residues. V shed 11 bases, J shed 1 base, and the junction held 10 bases outside the gene matches. Per germline, CDR1 SNHLY and CDR2 FYNNEI. The CDR3 loop reads CALQGSVRNTEAFF. As DNA, the CDR3 is TGTGCCTTACAGGGGTCGGTAAGGAACACTGAAGCTTTCTTT.

The chain is built from TRBV27 and TRBJ2-1; 10 nucleotides line up with TRBD2. The CDR3 covers 14 residues. The V segment lost 6 bases and the J segment 6 bases; nucleotides outside the gene matches: 5. The germline V gene has CDR1 MNHEY and CDR2 SMNVEV (reference sequence). Here the CDR3 DNA reads TGTGCCAGCAGCCTTAGCGGGGGGCGCAATGAGCAGTTCTTC. Protein product: CASSLSGGRNEQFF.

This chain links TRBV11-2 with TRBJ1-5; no reliable D call. This CDR3 has 12 residues. V was pared by 3 bases and J by 3 bases, with 3 bases between. Germline V gene lookup returns CDR1 SGHAT and CDR2 FQNNGV. As DNA, the CDR3 is TGTGCCAGCAGCTTGGCCAATCAGCCCCAGCATTTT. Amino acids: CASSLANQPQHF.

In this sample, this clone turned up once. The V call is TRBV28, the J call TRBJ2-7; tentatively, D is TRBD2 (6 bases). Germline V gene sequence: CDR1 MDHEN, CDR2 SYDVKM. The ends were cut back, 1 base at V and 1 base at J, with 14 bases in the middle. The CDR3 runs 16 residues. CDR3 in DNA: TGTGCCAGCAGTTTATTTGTAAGCGGGTCTTCCTACGAGCAGTACTTC. Its protein is CASSLFVSGSSYEQYF. Full variable domain (remainder filled in from reference TRBV28 and TRBJ2-7): DVKVTQSSRYLVKRTGEKVFLECVQDMDHENMFWYRQDPGLGLRLIYFSYDVKMKEKGDIPEGYSVSREKKERFSLILESASTNQTSMYLCASSLFVSGSSYEQYFGPGTRLTVT.

This rearrangement joins TRBV2 to TRBJ1-2, with TRBD1 matching over 9 bases. Germline CDR1 reads SNHLY; CDR2 reads FYNNEI. V trimming: 7 bases; J trimming: 8 bases; junction bases outside the gene matches: 5. There are 12 residues in the CDR3. CDR3 protein: CASINRGRGYTF. The CDR3 DNA is TGTGCCAGCATAAACAGGGGGCGAGGCTACACCTTC.

The chain links TRBV10-3 to TRBJ2-5; D is unresolved. CDR1 ENHRY and CDR2 SYGVKD come from the germline V gene. CDR3 length: 13 amino acids. The V gene lost 8 bases and the J gene lost 3 bases, with 13 bases spanning the gap. CDR3 sequence reads: CAIALNGKETQYF. The CDR3 DNA reads as TGTGCCATCGCACTAAACGGCAAAGAGACCCAGTACTTC.

V is TRBV6-1 and J is TRBJ2-7; a weak D match, TRBD1 (6 bases). V was cut by 5 bases and J by 4 bases, with 15 bases left in between. The CDR3 contains 14 residues. Per germline, CDR1 MNHNS and CDR2 SASEGT. This CDR3 is CASSSFGQLYEQYF. The CDR3 nucleotides are TGTGCCAGCAGTTCCTTCGGACAGTTATACGAGCAGTACTTC.